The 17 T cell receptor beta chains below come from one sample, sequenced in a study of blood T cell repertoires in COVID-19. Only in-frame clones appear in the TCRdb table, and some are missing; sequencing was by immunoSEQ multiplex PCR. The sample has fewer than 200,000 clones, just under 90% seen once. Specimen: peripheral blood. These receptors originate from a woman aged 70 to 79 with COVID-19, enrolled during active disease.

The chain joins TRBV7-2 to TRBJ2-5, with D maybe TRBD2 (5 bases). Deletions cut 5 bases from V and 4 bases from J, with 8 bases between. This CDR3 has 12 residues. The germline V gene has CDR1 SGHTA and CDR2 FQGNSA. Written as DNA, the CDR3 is TGTGCCAGCAGCCAGAGCGGAGAGACCCAGTACTTC. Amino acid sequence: CASSQSGETQYF.

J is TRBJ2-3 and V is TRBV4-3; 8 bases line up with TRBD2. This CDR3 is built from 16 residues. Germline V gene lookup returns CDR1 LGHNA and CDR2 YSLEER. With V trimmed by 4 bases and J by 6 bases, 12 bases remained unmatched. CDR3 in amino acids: CASSLGAGDGADTQYF. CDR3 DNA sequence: TGCGCCAGCAGCCTAGGAGCGGGAGATGGTGCGGATACGCAGTATTTT.

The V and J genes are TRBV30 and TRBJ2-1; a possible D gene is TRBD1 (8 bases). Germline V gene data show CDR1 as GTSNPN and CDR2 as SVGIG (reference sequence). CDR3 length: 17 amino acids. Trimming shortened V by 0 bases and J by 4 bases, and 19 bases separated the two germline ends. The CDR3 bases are TGTGCCTGGAGTGTACTTCGGACAGGGAGGGGGTACAATGAGCAGTTCTTC. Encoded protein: CAWSVLRTGRGYNEQFF.

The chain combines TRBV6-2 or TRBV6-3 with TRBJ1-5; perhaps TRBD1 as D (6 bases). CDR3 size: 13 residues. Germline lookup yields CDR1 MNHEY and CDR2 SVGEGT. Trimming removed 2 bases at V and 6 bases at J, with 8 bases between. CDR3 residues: CASSYAGVQPQHF. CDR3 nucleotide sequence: TGTGCCAGCAGTTACGCAGGGGTTCAGCCCCAGCATTTT.

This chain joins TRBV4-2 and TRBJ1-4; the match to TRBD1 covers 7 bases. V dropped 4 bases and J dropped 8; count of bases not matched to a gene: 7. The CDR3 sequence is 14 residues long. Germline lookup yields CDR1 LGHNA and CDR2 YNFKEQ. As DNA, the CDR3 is TGTGCCAGCAGCCTCAACCTGGGACAGGAAAAACTGTTTTTT. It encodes CASSLNLGQEKLFF.

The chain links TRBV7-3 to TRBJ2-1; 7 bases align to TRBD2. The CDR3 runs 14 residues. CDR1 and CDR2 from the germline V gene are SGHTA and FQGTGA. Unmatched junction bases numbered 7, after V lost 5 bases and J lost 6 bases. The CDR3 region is CASSPTTSPNEQFF. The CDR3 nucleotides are TGTGCCAGCAGCCCCACGACTAGCCCCAATGAGCAGTTCTTC. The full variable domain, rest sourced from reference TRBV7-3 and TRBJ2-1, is GAGVSQTPSNKVTEKGKYVELRCDPISGHTALYWYRQSLGQGPEFLIYFQGTGAADDSGLPNDRFFAVRPEGSVSTLKIQRTERGDSAVYLCASSPTTSPNEQFFGPGTRLTVL.

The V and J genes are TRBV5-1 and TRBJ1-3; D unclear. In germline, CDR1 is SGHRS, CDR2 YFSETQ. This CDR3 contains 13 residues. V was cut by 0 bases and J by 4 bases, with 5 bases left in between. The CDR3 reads CASSLAQGNTIYF. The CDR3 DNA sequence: TGCGCCAGCAGCTTGGCCCAGGGAAACACCATATATTTT.

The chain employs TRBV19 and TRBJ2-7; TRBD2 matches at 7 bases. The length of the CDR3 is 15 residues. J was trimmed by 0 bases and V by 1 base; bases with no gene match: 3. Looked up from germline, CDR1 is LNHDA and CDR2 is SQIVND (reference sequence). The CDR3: CASSIGLALSYEQYF. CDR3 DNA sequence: TGTGCCAGTAGTATAGGACTAGCTCTCTCCTACGAGCAGTACTTC.

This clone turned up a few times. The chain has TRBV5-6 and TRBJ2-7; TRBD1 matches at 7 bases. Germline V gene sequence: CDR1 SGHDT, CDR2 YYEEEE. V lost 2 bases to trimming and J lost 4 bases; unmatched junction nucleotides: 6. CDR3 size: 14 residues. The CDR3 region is CASSFTGEFYEQYF. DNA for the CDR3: TGTGCCAGCAGCTTTACAGGGGAGTTTTACGAGCAGTACTTC.

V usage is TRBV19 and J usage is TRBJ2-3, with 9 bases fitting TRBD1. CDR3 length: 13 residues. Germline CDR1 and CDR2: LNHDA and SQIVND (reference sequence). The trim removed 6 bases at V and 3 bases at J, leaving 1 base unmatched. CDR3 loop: CASRDRGTDTQYF. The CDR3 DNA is TGTGCCAGTAGGGACAGGGGAACAGATACGCAGTATTTT.

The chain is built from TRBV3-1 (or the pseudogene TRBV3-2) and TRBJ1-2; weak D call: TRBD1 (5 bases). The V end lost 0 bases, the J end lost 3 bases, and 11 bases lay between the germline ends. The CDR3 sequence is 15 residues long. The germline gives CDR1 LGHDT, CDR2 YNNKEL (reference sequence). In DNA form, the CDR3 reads TGTGCCAGCAGCCAAGAGGGACGGGACTACTATGGCTACACCTTC. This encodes CASSQEGRDYYGYTF.

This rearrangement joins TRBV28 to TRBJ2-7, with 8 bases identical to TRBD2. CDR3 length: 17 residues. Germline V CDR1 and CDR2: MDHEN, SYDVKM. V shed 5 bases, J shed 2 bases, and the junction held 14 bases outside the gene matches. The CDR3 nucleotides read TGTGCCAGCAGTATACTTGCACCCGGCGGGGGGACCTACGAGCAGTACTTC. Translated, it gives CASSILAPGGGTYEQYF.

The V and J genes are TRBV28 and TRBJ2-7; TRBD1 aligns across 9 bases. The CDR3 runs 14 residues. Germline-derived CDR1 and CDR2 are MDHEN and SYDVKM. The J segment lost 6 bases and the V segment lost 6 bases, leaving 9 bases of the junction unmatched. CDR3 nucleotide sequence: TGTGCCAGCAGATACCGGGACAGGGCCCTCGAGCAGTACTTC. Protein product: CASRYRDRALEQYF.

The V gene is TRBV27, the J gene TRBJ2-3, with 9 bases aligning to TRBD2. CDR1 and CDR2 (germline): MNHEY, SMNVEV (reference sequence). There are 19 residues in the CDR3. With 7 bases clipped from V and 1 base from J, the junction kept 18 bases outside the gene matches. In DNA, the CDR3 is TGTGCCAGCACCAACCTTGGATTAGCGGGAGCCGCGGGCACAGATACGCAGTATTTT. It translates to CASTNLGLAGAAGTDTQYF.

CDR3 nucleotides: TGCAGCGTAAGACAGTCTAGCAATCAGCCCCAGCATTTT. Its protein is CSVRQSSNQPQHF. V usage is TRBV29-1 and J usage is TRBJ1-5, with D possibly matching TRBD1 (5 bases). The CDR3 runs to 13 residues. Trimming shortened V by 6 bases and J by 0 bases, and 9 bases separated the two germline ends. CDR1 and CDR2 from the germline V gene are SQVTM and ANQGSEA.

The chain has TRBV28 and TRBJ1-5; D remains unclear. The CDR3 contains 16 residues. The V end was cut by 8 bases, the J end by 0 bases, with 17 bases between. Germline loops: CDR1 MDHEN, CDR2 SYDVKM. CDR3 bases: TGTGCCAGCTCCCCGGCCGGCGGTTATAGCAATCAGCCCCAGCATTTT. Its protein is CASSPAGGYSNQPQHF.

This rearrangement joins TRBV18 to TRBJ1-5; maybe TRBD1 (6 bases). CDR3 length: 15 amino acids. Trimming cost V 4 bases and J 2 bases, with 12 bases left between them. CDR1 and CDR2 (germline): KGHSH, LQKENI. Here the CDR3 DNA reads TGTGCCAGCTCACGGCAGGGGACGGGCAATCAGCCCCAGCATTTT. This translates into CASSRQGTGNQPQHF.